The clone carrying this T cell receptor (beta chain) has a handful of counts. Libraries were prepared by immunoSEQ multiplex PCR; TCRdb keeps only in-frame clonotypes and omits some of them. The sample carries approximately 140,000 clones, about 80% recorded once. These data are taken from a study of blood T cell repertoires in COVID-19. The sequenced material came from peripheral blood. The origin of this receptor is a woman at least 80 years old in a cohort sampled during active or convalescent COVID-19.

The CDR3 bases are TGTGCCAGCAGTCGACAGGGGGCCACTGAAGCTTTCTTT. It translates to CASSRQGATEAFF. V usage is TRBV28 and J usage is TRBJ1-1; 10 bases map to TRBD1. Germline trimming cut 5 bases from V and 4 bases from J; bases unmatched to any gene: 1. Per the germline V gene, CDR1 is MDHEN and CDR2 is SYDVKM. The length of the CDR3 is 13 residues.